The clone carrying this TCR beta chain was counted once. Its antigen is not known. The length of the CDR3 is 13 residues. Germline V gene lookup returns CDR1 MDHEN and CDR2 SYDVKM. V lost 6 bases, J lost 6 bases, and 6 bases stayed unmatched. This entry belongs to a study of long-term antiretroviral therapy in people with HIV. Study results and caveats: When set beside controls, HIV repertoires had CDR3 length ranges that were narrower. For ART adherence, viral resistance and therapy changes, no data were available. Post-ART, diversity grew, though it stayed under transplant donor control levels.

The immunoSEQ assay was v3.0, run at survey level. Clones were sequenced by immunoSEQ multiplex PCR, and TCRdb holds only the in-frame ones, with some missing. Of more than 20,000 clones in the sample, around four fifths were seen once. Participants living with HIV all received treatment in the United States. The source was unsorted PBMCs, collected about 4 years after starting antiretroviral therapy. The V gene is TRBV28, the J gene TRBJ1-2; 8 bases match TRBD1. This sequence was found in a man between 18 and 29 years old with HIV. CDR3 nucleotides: TGTGCCAGCAGATCGACAGGGGAGGATGGCTACACCTTC. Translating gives CASRSTGEDGYTF.